The 20 T cell receptor beta chains below all came from one sample that was sequenced in a study of cytomegalovirus exposure and HLA in healthy donors. Primers included in the PCR were 60 Vbeta and 13 Jbeta primers. Produced via immunoSEQ multiplex PCR; TCRdb's table is partial and in-frame only. This table holds over 100,000 clones, over 75% found once. Sequenced input: PBMCs. The receptors originated from a male donor in good health and CMV-seropositive.

The genes are TRBV27 and TRBJ2-7, with 8 nucleotides matching TRBD2. Germline values: CDR1 MNHEY, CDR2 SMNVEV (reference sequence). The CDR3 sequence is 14 residues long. V shed 0 bases and J 4 bases; nucleotides not matched to a gene: 2. DNA of the CDR3: TGTGCCAGCAGTTTATCGAGCGGGGGATACGAGCAGTACTTC. Protein product: CASSLSSGGYEQYF.

This clone was observed a few times. The genes are TRBV9 and TRBJ1-1, with D possibly being TRBD1 (6 bases). Trimming shortened V by 3 bases and J by 5 bases, and 17 bases separated the two germline ends. The CDR3 has 15 amino acids. In germline, CDR1 is SGDLS, CDR2 YYNGEE. CDR3 amino acids: CASSAQGPTATEAFF. CDR3 nucleotides: TGTGCCAGCAGCGCGCAGGGGCCCACTGCAACTGAAGCTTTCTTT.

The chain has TRBV6-6 and TRBJ2-5; D may be TRBD2 (5 bases). The CDR3 extends over 16 amino acids. Trimming took 5 bases from V and 4 from J, leaving 20 bases between them. CDR1 is MNHNY and CDR2 is SVGAGI in the germline V gene (reference sequence). Here the CDR3 DNA reads TGTGCCAGCAGTCGGCCCGGAGGACCCGTGGGAGAGACCCAGTACTTC. Protein product: CASSRPGGPVGETQYF.

DNA of the CDR3: TGTGCCAGCAAGGGGGGGAGTGGAGCTGGGGCCAACGTCCTGACTTTC. This sequence encodes CASKGGSGAGANVLTF. The V call is TRBV27, the J call TRBJ2-6, with D possibly being TRBD2 (7 bases). This CDR3 region has 16 residues. Germline CDR1 is MNHEY and CDR2 is SMNVEV (reference sequence). The V end lost 7 bases, the J end lost 2 bases, and 15 bases lay between the germline ends.

V is TRBV7-2 and J is TRBJ2-5, with 10 bases lining up with TRBD2. The CDR3 sequence is 16 residues long. The V and J ends lost 5 bases and 5 bases, in that order; junction bases with no gene match: 11. Germline V CDR1 and CDR2: SGHTA, FQGNSA. The CDR3 sequence is CASSRAIAGGGETQYF. In nucleotides, the CDR3 is TGTGCCAGCAGCCGAGCCATAGCGGGGGGTGGTGAGACCCAGTACTTC.

This clone appeared a few times. The chain is built from TRBV7-6 and TRBJ1-1; a possible D gene is TRBD1 (5 bases). V lost 2 bases to trimming and J lost 5 bases, with 12 bases between them. The length of the CDR3 is 14 residues. Germline CDR1 SGHVS, CDR2 FNYEAQ. The CDR3 reads CASSLISGVTEAFF. The CDR3, as DNA: TGTGCCAGCAGCTTAATTTCGGGGGTTACTGAAGCTTTCTTT. The full variable domain, completed using reference TRBV7-6 and TRBJ1-1, is GAGVSQSPRYKVTKRGQDVALRCDPISGHVSLYWYRQALGQGPEFLTYFNYEAQQDKSGLPNDRFSAERPEGSISTLTIQRTEQRDSAMYRCASSLISGVTEAFFGQGTRLTVV.

This chain links TRBV5-8 with TRBJ2-1, with TRBD1 identical over 7 bases. The CDR3 has 15 residues. Trimming cost V 0 bases and J 9 bases; bases outside gene matches: 9. Germline V gives CDR1 SGHTS, CDR2 YDEGEE. The CDR3 bases are TGTGCCAGCAGCTTGGAGGGGGCTGGAAAGAGTGAGCAGTTCTTC. Its protein is CASSLEGAGKSEQFF.

J is TRBJ2-1 and V is TRBV6-1; 8 bases line up with TRBD1. CDR3 length equals 19 residues. Trimming removed 4 bases from V and 6 bases from J; junction bases left unmatched: 20. CDR1 is MNHNS and CDR2 is SASEGT in the germline V gene. CDR3 in DNA: TGTGCCAGCAGTGTAGCAGGGGGCTCCGGGACAGGTATTGGCAATGAGCAGTTCTTC. Protein product: CASSVAGGSGTGIGNEQFF.

V is TRBV5-1 and J is TRBJ2-5; TRBD1 matches 8 bases. J was trimmed by 3 bases and V by 4 bases; bases with no gene match: 5. The CDR3 extends over 14 amino acids. The germline CDR1 and CDR2 sequences are SGHRS and YFSETQ. In DNA form, the CDR3 reads TGCGCCAGCAGCCTTGGACAGGGCGAAGAGACCCAGTACTTC. Translating it yields CASSLGQGEETQYF.

The chain has TRBV2 and TRBJ2-1; tentatively, D is TRBD1 (6 bases). CDR1 and CDR2 from the germline V gene are SNHLY and FYNNEI. Between the trimmed V and J ends, which lost 5 bases and 2 bases, there was a span of 16 bases. There are 16 residues in the CDR3. CDR3 coding DNA: TGTGCCAGCAGTCAGACCCGGGACACTGCCTACAATGAGCAGTTCTTC. Its translation is CASSQTRDTAYNEQFF.

The chain has TRBV15 and TRBJ1-5; tentative D call: TRBD1 (5 bases). The CDR3 extends over 19 amino acids. V was pared by 2 bases and J by 2 bases, with 22 bases between. Germline lookup yields CDR1 LNHNV and CDR2 YYDKDF (reference sequence). CDR3 DNA: TGTGCCACCAGCAGACATCGGGTCGGTAGGGGCGACGGCAATCAGCCCCAGCATTTT. Translating it yields CATSRHRVGRGDGNQPQHF.

The chain uses TRBV7-2 and TRBJ1-2, with 9 bases lining up with TRBD1. Germline V CDR1 and CDR2: SGHTA, FQGNSA. The trim removed 2 bases at V and 2 bases at J, leaving 3 bases unmatched. The CDR3 consists of 15 residues. CDR3 DNA: TGTGCCAGCAGCTTAACAGGGGGCCCGAACTATGGCTACACCTTC. Residues: CASSLTGGPNYGYTF.

With respect to this clone: Relative to the germline gene, one junction end is altered; a read error may explain this. The V call is TRBV7-9, the J call TRBJ1-1; D remains unclear. Germline V gives CDR1 SEHNR, CDR2 FQNEAQ (reference sequence). CDR3 length: 14 residues. The CDR3 sequence: CSSSFEDVNTEAFF. In DNA, the CDR3 is TGTTCCAGCAGCTTTGAGGATGTGAACACTGAAGCTTTCTTT.

With respect to this clone: The junction does not match germline at one end; this may be a read error. CDR3 sequence reads: CSSSLTGPPYGYTF. The CDR3 nucleotides are TGTTCCAGCAGCTTAACAGGGCCTCCCTATGGCTACACCTTC. J is TRBJ1-2 and V is TRBV7-9; a possible D gene is TRBD1 (6 bases). This CDR3 has 14 amino acids. CDR1 is SEHNR and CDR2 is FQNEAQ in the germline V gene (reference sequence).

This clone has only a few counts. The genes are TRBV29-1 and TRBJ1-6; 7 bases are a match to TRBD1. Germline CDR1 SQVTM, CDR2 ANQGSEA. With V trimmed by 4 bases and J by 9 bases, 6 bases remained unmatched. This CDR3 has 13 residues. CDR3 protein: CSVGGGEGSPLHF. CDR3 coding DNA: TGCAGCGTTGGAGGGGGCGAAGGTTCACCCCTCCACTTT.

The chain has TRBV19 and TRBJ1-1; tentatively, D is TRBD1 (6 bases). The CDR3 length is 14 residues. The ends were cut back, 2 bases at V and 1 base at J, with 8 bases in the middle. From germline, CDR1 is LNHDA and CDR2 SQIVND (reference sequence). The CDR3: CASSIRGGNTEAFF. Here the CDR3 DNA reads TGTGCCAGTAGTATAAGAGGGGGGAACACTGAAGCTTTCTTT.

This clone has only a few counts. One end of the junction fails to match germline, which may point to a read error. The chain links TRBV7-9 to TRBJ2-3; D possibly corresponds to TRBD2 (5 bases). CDR3 length: 13 residues. The germline CDR1 and CDR2 sequences are SEHNR and FQNEAQ (reference sequence). In DNA, the CDR3 is TGTTCCAGCAGCTTGATAGCGCCGGATACGCAGTATTTT. Residues: CSSSLIAPDTQYF.

The chain employs TRBV7-3 and TRBJ2-1; TRBD2 matches 8 bases. Per the germline V gene, CDR1 is SGHTA and CDR2 is FQGTGA. Trimming removed 8 bases from V and 6 bases from J; junction bases left unmatched: 9. The CDR3 extends over 14 amino acids. CDR3 sequence: CASGSSGTPNEQFF. For the CDR3, the DNA is TGTGCCAGCGGAAGTAGCGGGACCCCCAATGAGCAGTTCTTC.

V is TRBV7-2 and J is TRBJ2-7; TRBD2 matches at 14 bases. The trim removed 4 bases at V and 9 bases at J, leaving 8 bases unmatched. This CDR3 spans 15 amino acids. Germline CDR1 reads SGHTA; CDR2 reads FQGNSA. DNA for the CDR3: TGTGCCAGCAGCTCCCTGGGGACTAGCGGGAGTCGGCAGTACTTC. Protein: CASSSLGTSGSRQYF.

This clone was seen just once. The DNA for the CDR3 is TGTGCCAGCAGTTACACTTTGACAGGGGGAGGGACCCAGTACTTC. As protein: CASSYTLTGGGTQYF. The chain has TRBV5-8 and TRBJ2-5, with 9 bases identical to TRBD1. The germline V gene encodes CDR1 SGHTS and CDR2 YDEGEE. The V segment lost 5 bases and the J segment 7 bases; nucleotides outside the gene matches: 12. This CDR3 has 15 amino acids.